This T cell receptor beta chain came from a study of vaccination and CD4 T cells after COVID-19. Points on this clonotype: Antigen unknown.

With the Oncomine TCR Beta short-read assay, DNA from cultured CD4+ T cells was sequenced. A single record per CDR3 protein comes from TCRdb applying MiXCR to the PCR reads. The profile shows around 12,000 distinct CDR3 sequences, 45% of them singletons. Documented treatment: roughly 11-day PBMC culture with coronavirus spike peptide pools or control peptides (ViraFEST assay). Germline-derived CDR1 and CDR2 are SGHRS and YFSETQ. J was trimmed by 8 bases and V by 0 bases; bases with no gene match: 7. This CDR3 region has 15 residues. This sequence originates from a human donor who had recovered from COVID-19. The chain has TRBV5-1 and TRBJ1-4; 7 bases agree with TRBD1. The specimen was CD4+ T cells from blood, cultured in vitro, collected after SARS-CoV-2 vaccination. CDR3 in DNA: TGCGCCAGCAGCTTGGGGGACAGCCGAGGGGAAAAACTGTTTTTT. This gives the protein CASSLGDSRGEKLFF.